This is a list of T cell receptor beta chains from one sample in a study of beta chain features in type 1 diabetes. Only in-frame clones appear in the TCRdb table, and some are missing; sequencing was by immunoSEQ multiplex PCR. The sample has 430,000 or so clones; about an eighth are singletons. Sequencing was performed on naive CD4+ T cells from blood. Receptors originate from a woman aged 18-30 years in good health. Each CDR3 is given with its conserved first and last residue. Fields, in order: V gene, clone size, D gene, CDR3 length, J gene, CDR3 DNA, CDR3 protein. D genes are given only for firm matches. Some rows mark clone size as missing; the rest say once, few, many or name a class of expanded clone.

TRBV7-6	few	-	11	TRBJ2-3	TGTGCCAGCCTGGAGGCAGATACGCAGTATTTT	CASLEADTQYF
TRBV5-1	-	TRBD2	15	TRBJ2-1	TGCGCCAGCAGCGACGGACTAGCGAATTACAATGAGCAGTTCTTC	CASSDGLANYNEQFF
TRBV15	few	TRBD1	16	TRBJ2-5	TGTGCCACCAGCAGCTCTGACAGGGTGTACCGAGAGACCCAGTACTTC	CATSSSDRVYRETQYF
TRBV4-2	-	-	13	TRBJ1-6	TGTGCCAGCAGCCAAGATACAAGTTCACCCCTCCACTTT	CASSQDTSSPLHF
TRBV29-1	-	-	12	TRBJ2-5	TGCAGCGTTTTATTGGCCAGCGAGACCCAGTACTTC	CSVLLASETQYF
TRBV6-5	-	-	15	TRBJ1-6	TGTGCCAGCAGTTACAGACAGCAAAATAATTCACCCCTCCACTTT	CASSYRQQNNSPLHF
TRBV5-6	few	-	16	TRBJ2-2	TGTGCCAGCAGCTTAATGGGCCTATCGAACACCGGGGAGCTGTTTTTT	CASSLMGLSNTGELFF
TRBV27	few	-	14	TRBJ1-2	TGTGCCAGCAGTTTAGAGTGGTCTAACTATGGCTACACCTTC	CASSLEWSNYGYTF
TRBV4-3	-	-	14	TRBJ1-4	TGCGCCAGCAGCCAAAACAGGGACGGTGAAAAACTGTTTTTT	CASSQNRDGEKLFF
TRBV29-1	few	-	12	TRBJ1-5	TGCAGCGTGGCAAGCGCCAATCAGCCCCAGCATTTT	CSVASANQPQHF
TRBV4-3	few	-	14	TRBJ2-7	TGCGCCAGCAGCCAAGTTCCCTGGGTCTACGAGCAGTACTTC	CASSQVPWVYEQYF
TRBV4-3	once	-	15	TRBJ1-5	TGCGCCAGCAGCCAAGATCCTGGGGGTACACAGCCCCAGCATTTT	CASSQDPGGTQPQHF
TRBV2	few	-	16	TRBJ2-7	TGTGCCAGCAGTGAGAGGAAGGTAGGATATGCCTACGAGCAGTACTTC	CASSERKVGYAYEQYF
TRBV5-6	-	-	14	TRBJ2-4	TGTGCCAGCAGCATTAGCCTAGCCAAAAACATTCAGTACTTC	CASSISLAKNIQYF
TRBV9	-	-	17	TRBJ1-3	TGTGCCAGCAGCCCCCAACCCGGGACGACGTTCGGAAACACCATATATTTT	CASSPQPGTTFGNTIYF
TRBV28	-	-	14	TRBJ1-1	TGTGCCAGCTTCCGGGAGCCGTCACATGGTGAAGCTTTCTTT	CASFREPSHGEAFF
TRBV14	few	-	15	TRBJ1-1	TGTGCCAGCAGCCTCCAGACAGGAGCGAACACTGAAGCTTTCTTT	CASSLQTGANTEAFF
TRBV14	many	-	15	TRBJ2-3	TGTGCCAGCAGCCGGCGCCCGGGGGGCACAGATACGCAGTATTTT	CASSRRPGGTDTQYF
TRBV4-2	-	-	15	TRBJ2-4	TGTGCCAGCAGCCGTGAAAATGGAGCCAAAAACATTCAGTACTTC	CASSRENGAKNIQYF
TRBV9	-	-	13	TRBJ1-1	TGTGCCAGCAGCGTAAATCAGCTAACTGAAGCTTTCTTT	CASSVNQLTEAFF
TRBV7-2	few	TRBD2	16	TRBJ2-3	TGTGCCAGCAGCCCCCAGAGCGGGGCCCCCACAGATACGCAGTATTTT	CASSPQSGAPTDTQYF
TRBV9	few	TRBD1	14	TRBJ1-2	TGTGCCAGCAGCACCCCCAGGGGGGACTATGGCTACACCTTC	CASSTPRGDYGYTF
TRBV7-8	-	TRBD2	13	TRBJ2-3	TGTGCCAGCCGGCGGGGGGGCATGGATACGCAGTATTTT	CASRRGGMDTQYF
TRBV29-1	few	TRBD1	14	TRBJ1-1	TGCAGCGTTCGGGCAGGGGGCTTGTACACTGAAGCTTTCTTT	CSVRAGGLYTEAFF
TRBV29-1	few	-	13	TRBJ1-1	TGCAGCGTCCCGATGGGAGGCGACACTGAAGCTTTCTTT	CSVPMGGDTEAFF
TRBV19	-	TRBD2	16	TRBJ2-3	TGTGCCAGTAGTATGACAGCGGGGGGGCCGACAGATACGCAGTATTTT	CASSMTAGGPTDTQYF
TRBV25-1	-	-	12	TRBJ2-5	TGTGCCAGCAGGCAGGGACAAGAGACCCAGTACTTC	CASRQGQETQYF
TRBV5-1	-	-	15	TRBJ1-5	TGCGCCAGCAGCTTGGACGGGCATAGCAATCAGCCCCAGCATTTT	CASSLDGHSNQPQHF
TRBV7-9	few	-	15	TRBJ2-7	TGTGCCAGCAGGAACCCCGGACAGAAAACCTACGAGCAGTACTTC	CASRNPGQKTYEQYF
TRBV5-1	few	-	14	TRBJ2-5	TGCGCCAGCAGCTCCCGACAGTTCCAAGAGACCCAGTACTTC	CASSSRQFQETQYF
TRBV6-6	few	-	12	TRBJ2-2	TGTGCCAGCAGTTACGGTGTCAGGGCTGTGTTTTTT	CASSYGVRAVFF
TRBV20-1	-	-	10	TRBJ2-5	TGCAGTGCTATTTCGGTGGCCCAGTACTTC	CSAISVAQYF
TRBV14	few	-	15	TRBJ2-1	TGTGCCAGCAGCCCACGATCTAGCTCCTACAATGAGCAGTTCTTC	CASSPRSSSYNEQFF
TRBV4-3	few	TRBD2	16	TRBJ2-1	TGCGCCAGCAGCCAAGCGACTAGCGGGCTCTACAATGAGCAGTTCTTC	CASSQATSGLYNEQFF
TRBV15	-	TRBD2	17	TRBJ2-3	TGTGCCACCAGCAGAGCTCCGGCTAGCGGGGCTAAAGATACGCAGTATTTT	CATSRAPASGAKDTQYF
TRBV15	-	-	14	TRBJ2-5	TGTGCCACCAGCCGAACGTATGCCGAAGAGACCCAGTACTTC	CATSRTYAEETQYF
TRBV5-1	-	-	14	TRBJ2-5	TGCGCCAGCAGCTTTAGGACAGTCCAAGAGACCCAGTACTTC	CASSFRTVQETQYF
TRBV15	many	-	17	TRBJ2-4	TGTGCCACCAGCAGAGGGAAGGACGGCCCTGCCAAAAACATTCAGTACTTC	CATSRGKDGPAKNIQYF
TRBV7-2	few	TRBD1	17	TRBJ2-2	TGTGCCAGCAGCTTAAACGGACAGGGGACCCAATACGGGGAGCTGTTTTTT	CASSLNGQGTQYGELFF
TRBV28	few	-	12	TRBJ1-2	TGTGCCAGCAGTCTCCAGGGTTATGGCTACACCTTC	CASSLQGYGYTF
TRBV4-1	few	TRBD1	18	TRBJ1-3	TGCGCCAGCAGCCAAGGAGGAGCCAGGGGGAAATCTGGAAACACCATATATTTT	CASSQGGARGKSGNTIYF
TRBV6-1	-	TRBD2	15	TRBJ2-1	TGTGCCAGCAGTGGCGGGACTAGCGGGGGGAATGAGCAGTTCTTC	CASSGGTSGGNEQFF
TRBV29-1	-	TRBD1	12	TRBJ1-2	TGCATCAGCCGGGACAGGGATCTTGGCTACACCTTC	CISRDRDLGYTF
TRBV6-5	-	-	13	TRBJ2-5	TGTGCCAGCTCGGGGGTGCTTCAAGAGACCCAGTACTTC	CASSGVLQETQYF
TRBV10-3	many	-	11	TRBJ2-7	TGTGCCATCAGTGCTGAGTACGAGCAGTACTTC	CAISAEYEQYF
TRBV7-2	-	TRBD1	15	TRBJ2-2	TGTGCCAGCAGTACCGGGACAGGGAGGTCCGGGGAGCTGTTTTTT	CASSTGTGRSGELFF
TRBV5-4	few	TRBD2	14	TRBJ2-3	TGTGCCAGCAGCGGAGAGCGGGAGTCAGATACGCAGTATTTT	CASSGERESDTQYF
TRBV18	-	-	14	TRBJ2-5	TGTGCCAGCTCAGCTTATGGGAGTACGGAGACCCAGTACTTC	CASSAYGSTETQYF
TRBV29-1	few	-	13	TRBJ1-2	TGCAGCGTGGCCTCAGGGTCCCGAATCGGCTACACCTTC	CSVASGSRIGYTF
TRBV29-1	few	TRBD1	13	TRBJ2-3	TGCAGCGTTGATGGGACAGGGGCCTTTACGCAGTATTTT	CSVDGTGAFTQYF
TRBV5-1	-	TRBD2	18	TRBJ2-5	TGCGCCAGCAGCTTAAGGCTAGCGGGAGGGCCAGCCTTGAGGACCCAGTACTTC	CASSLRLAGGPALRTQYF
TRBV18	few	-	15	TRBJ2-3	TGTGCCAGCTCACTTCAGGGGCCTAGCACAGATACGCAGTATTTT	CASSLQGPSTDTQYF
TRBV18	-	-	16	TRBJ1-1	TGTGCCAGCTCACAGGGCATTCCAGGGAAGAACACTGAAGCTTTCTTT	CASSQGIPGKNTEAFF
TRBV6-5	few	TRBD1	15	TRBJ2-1	TGTGCCAGCAGGACCAGGGGGCTGGGGTACAATGAGCAGTTCTTC	CASRTRGLGYNEQFF
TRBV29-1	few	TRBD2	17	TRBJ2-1	TGCAGCGTTCGACTAGCGAGGGAGTTAGATCGGGTCAATGAGCAGTTCTTC	CSVRLARELDRVNEQFF
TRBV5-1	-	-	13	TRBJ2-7	TGCGCCAGCAGCTTGGGTACGGGCAAAGAGCAGTACTTC	CASSLGTGKEQYF
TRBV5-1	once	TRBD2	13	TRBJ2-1	TGCGCCAGCAGCTCGACTAGCCAGGGTGAGCAGTTCTTC	CASSSTSQGEQFF
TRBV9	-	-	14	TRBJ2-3	TGTGCCAGCAGCGTGCGCGGGGACACAGATACGCAGTATTTT	CASSVRGDTDTQYF
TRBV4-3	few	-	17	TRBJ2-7	TGCGCCAGCAGCCAAAAACCCAATTGGATACGCTCCTACGAGCAGTACTTC	CASSQKPNWIRSYEQYF